Following are 11 T cell receptor beta chains from one sample sequenced in a study of T-cell reconstitution after alpha-beta-depleted transplantation in children. For TCRbeta, the library was prepared with unique molecular identifiers. TCRdb reanalysed the PCR reads using MiXCR and keeps one entry per CDR3 protein. This table has nearly 550,000 distinct CDR3 sequences, approximately 20% appearing once. The sequencing used PBMCs from the stem cell graft donor, collected from the stem cell graft. The receptors come from a human donor who donated a stem cell graft to a child with acute lymphoblastic leukemia.

This clonotype showed up just a few times. V gene TRBV7-8 combines with J gene TRBJ2-2; D is perhaps TRBD1 (6 bases). Germline CDR1 is SGHVS and CDR2 is FQNEAQ. The V and J ends lost 5 bases and 3 bases respectively, with 10 bases between them. This CDR3 spans 14 amino acids. The CDR3 coding sequence is TGTGCCAGCAGCCAGGGGAGTCACACCGGGGAGCTGTTTTTT. Protein: CASSQGSHTGELFF.

This clonotype was seen a few times. The V gene is TRBV4-1, the J gene TRBJ2-5, with D unresolved. CDR3 size: 13 residues. Deletions cut 4 bases from V and 5 bases from J, with 11 bases between. In germline, CDR1 is MGHRA, CDR2 YSYEKL. The CDR3 spells CASSRGPRETQYF. Written as DNA, the CDR3 is TGCGCCAGCAGCCGCGGACCGAGGGAGACCCAGTACTTC.

This clonotype was counted only a few times. The rearrangement uses TRBV15 and TRBJ2-7; 7 bases match TRBD2. V was clipped by 6 bases and J by 3 bases; unmatched bases: 14. Germline V gene lookup returns CDR1 LNHNV and CDR2 YYDKDF (reference sequence). This CDR3 has 16 amino acids. CDR3: CATRKRGLTTNYEQYF. The CDR3 DNA reads as TGTGCCACCAGGAAGAGGGGACTAACAACCAACTACGAGCAGTACTTC.

This clonotype was seen repeatedly, ten times or more. The chain links TRBV29-1 to TRBJ2-1, with a possible D match to TRBD1 (6 bases). The CDR3 sequence is 13 residues long. Trimming shortened V by 7 bases and J by 0 bases, and 10 bases separated the two germline ends. Germline V lookup: CDR1 SQVTM, CDR2 ANQGSEA. This CDR3 reads CSAGTNSYNEQFF. The CDR3 bases are TGCAGCGCCGGGACAAACTCCTACAATGAGCAGTTCTTC.

In this sample, this clonotype turned up a few times. This CDR3 reads CASSNSGTGRPYEQYF. For the CDR3, the DNA is TGTGCCAGCAGCAATAGCGGGACAGGGAGGCCCTACGAGCAGTACTTC. This rearrangement joins TRBV5-5 to TRBJ2-7, with D tentatively TRBD1 (9 bases). Deletions cut 4 bases from V and 2 bases from J, with 19 bases between. The CDR3 spans 16 residues. In germline, CDR1 is SGHKS, CDR2 YYEKEE (reference sequence).

There are a few counts of this clonotype. The CDR3: CASSLGDINNSPLHF. The DNA for the CDR3 is TGCGCCAGCAGCTTGGGGGACATTAATAATTCACCCCTCCACTTT. The genes are TRBV5-1 and TRBJ1-6; D may be TRBD1 (6 bases). The CDR3 has 15 residues. Per germline, CDR1 SGHRS and CDR2 YFSETQ. Trimming stripped 0 bases from V and 5 bases from J, with 9 bases between.

The rearrangement uses TRBV4-1 and TRBJ2-5; 7 nucleotides match TRBD1. The CDR3 runs to 15 residues. Germline V gene data show CDR1 as MGHRA and CDR2 as YSYEKL. V gave up 5 bases and J gave up 3 bases; unmatched junction bases: 9. As DNA, the CDR3 is TGCGCCAGCAGCTTACAAGACAGGGCCGAAGAGACCCAGTACTTC. It is translated as CASSLQDRAEETQYF.

This clonotype has more than one count but fewer than ten. The V gene is TRBV29-1, the J gene TRBJ2-7, with D uncertain. Looked up from germline, CDR1 is SQVTM and CDR2 is ANQGSEA. This CDR3 contains 11 residues. V lost 6 bases and J lost 4, with 10 bases in between. CDR3 loop: CSVFQAYEQYF. The CDR3 coding sequence is TGCAGCGTCTTCCAAGCTTACGAGCAGTACTTC.

The V gene is TRBV12-3 or TRBV12-4, the J gene TRBJ2-6, with 7 bases identical to TRBD2. The ends lost 3 bases at V and 4 bases at J; junction bases unmatched: 6. This CDR3 has 16 residues. CDR3 DNA: TGTGCCAGCAGTTTCGGGGGGAGGGCCGGGGCCAACGTCCTGACTTTC. Translation gives CASSFGGRAGANVLTF.

The table lists this clonotype with a few counts. V usage is TRBV7-9 and J usage is TRBJ2-7, with D perhaps TRBD2 (6 bases). Trimming left V 2 bases short and J 3 bases short, with 20 bases between. The CDR3 consists of 17 residues. Germline V gives CDR1 SEHNR, CDR2 FQNEAQ (reference sequence). The CDR3 region is CASSLIGLGLPDYEQYF. The CDR3, as DNA: TGTGCCAGCAGCTTAATAGGCCTGGGACTTCCGGACTACGAGCAGTACTTC.

This clonotype was recorded many times. This chain uses TRBV29-1 with TRBJ1-1; 10 nucleotides agree with TRBD1. V shed 4 bases and J 5 bases; nucleotides not matched to a gene: 10. The CDR3 totals 15 residues. Germline V gene sequence: CDR1 SQVTM, CDR2 ANQGSEA. The CDR3 nucleotides are TGCAGCGTTGCCCGGACAGGGGGATTGGATACTGAAGCTTTCTTT. Translating gives CSVARTGGLDTEAFF. The full variable domain, its missing parts supplied by reference TRBV29-1 and TRBJ1-1, is SAVISQKPSRDICQRGTSLTIQCQVDSQVTMMFWYRQQPGQSLTLIATANQGSEATYESGFVIDKFPISRPNLTFSTLTVSNMSPEDSSIYLCSVARTGGLDTEAFFGQGTRLTVV.